Listed below are T cell receptor beta chains from one sample, sequenced in a study of cytomegalovirus exposure and HLA in healthy donors. Repertoires were generated with immunoSEQ multiplex PCR, while TCRdb's copy carries only in-frame clones and drops some. The sample totals roughly 120,000 clones. Sequencing was carried out using PBMCs. The receptors originated from a man aged 25-45 years in good health and CMV-seronegative. Each CDR3 is given without its conserved first and last residue.

v_call	j_call	cdr3_length	cdr3_aa
TRBV5-1	TRBJ1-1	9	ASRGETEAF
TRBV7-3	TRBJ2-7	9	ASSSGQEQY
TRBV5-1	TRBJ1-1	13	ASSLWQGADTEAF
TRBV4-3	TRBJ2-1	15	ASSQDYYGDSYNEQF
TRBV7-9	TRBJ2-5	13	ASSRQEGYQETQY
TRBV12-1	TRBJ2-1	17	ASSFDAHSEAGSYNEQF
TRBV19	TRBJ1-5	14	ASSGASMDSNQPQH
TRBV6-5	TRBJ2-1	12	ASGTTQGFHEQF
TRBV4-1	TRBJ2-1	10	ASSPRGHEQF
TRBV27	TRBJ1-3	12	ASSLGGAGNTIY
TRBV10-1	TRBJ2-2	14	ANYLIWDRVAGELF
TRBV28	TRBJ2-4	14	ASSFTEKLAKNIQY
TRBV29-1	TRBJ2-7	11	SVVYYYSYEQY
TRBV28	TRBJ1-3	12	ASNLGYSGNTIY
TRBV19	TRBJ2-1	12	ASKKEGSYNEQF
TRBV9	TRBJ1-6	12	ASSATGASSPLH
TRBV5-8	TRBJ2-7	15	ASSLAGGGRESYEQY
TRBV7-3	TRBJ2-2	13	ASSPLAGGTGELF
TRBV5-6	TRBJ1-1	13	ASSLEAGVGTEAF
TRBV7-2	TRBJ1-2	11	ASSYSNWGGYT
TRBV6-6	TRBJ2-7	12	ASTPSGQTYEQY
TRBV9	TRBJ2-3	15	ASSVDPTSGSVDTQY
TRBV28	TRBJ1-2	12	ASSPLGRHYGYT
TRBV5-1	TRBJ2-7	13	ASSIESGTSYEQY
TRBV4-3	TRBJ1-5	11	ASSQQRDQPQH
TRBV19	TRBJ1-3	12	ASKATGALDTIY
TRBV5-6	TRBJ2-2	14	ASSSPGLSNTGELF
TRBV6-5	TRBJ2-3	12	ASSRESNTDTQY
TRBV11-2	TRBJ2-1	11	ASSRGSYNEQF